The clone carrying this T cell receptor beta chain has ten or more counts. CDR3 length: 15 amino acids. The V and J ends lost 4 bases and 0 bases respectively, with 7 bases between them. Per the germline V gene, CDR1 is KGHSH and CDR2 is LQKENI. These data originate in a study of regulatory T cells in long-lasting Graves disease. The time point here: newly diagnosed GD, antithyroid drugs for less than 3 months. Generation of the TCR library employed RNA extracted from PBMCs. In building TCR beta libraries, iRepertoire HTBI primers were used together with Arm-PCR of CDR3 regions. TCRdb redid the calling of the multiplex PCR reads with MiXCR, one entry per CDR3 protein. The sample records some 200,000 distinct CDR3 sequences, roughly 19% being singletons. The same sample was also studied in work on T cells in Graves' hyperthyroidism and ophthalmopathy.

The specimen comprised peripheral blood mononuclear cells (PBMCs), sampled at new diagnosis, from a patient treated with antithyroid drugs. This receptor was taken from a woman in her 30s with Graves disease. The chain has TRBV18 and TRBJ2-6, with no clear D. CDR3 coding DNA: TGTGCCAGCTCACTCACAGACTCTGGGGCCAACGTCCTGACTTTC. Protein: CASSLTDSGANVLTF. The full variable domain, completed using reference TRBV18 and TRBJ2-6, is NAGVMQNPRHLVRRRGQEARLRCSPMKGHSHVYWYRQLPEEGLKFMVYLQKENIIDESGMPKERFSAEFPKEGPSILRIQQVVRGDSAAYFCASSLTDSGANVLTFGAGSRLTVL.